The 13 T cell receptor beta chains given below trace back to one sample, sequenced in a study of T cells expressing NK-cell markers. TCRdb reanalyzed the 5' RACE reads and collapses them to one entry per CDR3 protein, without DNA. The sample table includes around 380,000 distinct CDR3 sequences. Sequenced sample: blood T cells: a sorted CD56 or NKG2C T cell subset, CD4+ or CD8+ T cells, or bulk PBMC T cells (not recorded which). The receptor source for this set is a woman aged 45 to 65 in good health.

The chain carries TRBV18 and TRBJ2-1; without DNA, the TCRdb call of TRBD1 cannot be checked. The length of the CDR3 is 18 residues. Germline V gene lookup returns CDR1 KGHSH and CDR2 LQKENI. CDR3 in amino acids: CASSPPWGADGDYDEQFF. The complete variable domain, with remaining parts taken from reference TRBV18 and TRBJ2-1, reads NAGVMQNPRHLVRRRGQEARLRCSPMKGHSHVYWYRQLPEEGLKFMVYLQKENIIDESGMPKERFSAEFPKEGPSILRIQQVVRGDSAAYFCASSPPWGADGDYDEQFFGPGTRLTVL.

The CDR3 here is CASSPQGTGYYNEQFF. The rearrangement uses TRBV7-9 and TRBJ2-1; TCRdb returns TRBD1, unconfirmable since there is no DNA. Germline V lookup: CDR1 SEHNR, CDR2 FQNEAQ (reference sequence). This CDR3 is built from 16 residues.

The J gene is TRBJ2-7, the V gene TRBV2; TCRdb reports TRBD1, a call that lacks DNA to check it against. Germline V gene lookup returns CDR1 SNHLY and CDR2 FYNNEI. The CDR3 runs to 14 residues. The CDR3 sequence is CASSRGTQSYEQYF.

V and J are TRBV20-1 and TRBJ1-2; with no DNA, the TCRdb D assignment of TRBD1 cannot be verified. CDR3 size: 14 residues. The V gene's germline CDR1 is DFQATT and CDR2 SNEGSKA (reference sequence). The CDR3 is CSARDLGGGYGYTF.

This chain joins TRBV4-2 and TRBJ1-5. The CDR3 is made up of 12 amino acids. Germline values: CDR1 LGHNA, CDR2 YNFKEQ. The CDR3 sequence is CASSQEGQPQHF.

The chain uses TRBV5-6 and TRBJ2-1; absent DNA, TCRdb's TRBD1 call cannot be checked. CDR1 SGHDT and CDR2 YYEEEE come from the germline V gene. The CDR3 totals 14 residues. Here the CDR3 reads CASSLDPAGNEQFF.

The J gene is TRBJ2-2, the V gene TRBV5-6; TCRdb names TRBD2, which stays unverified in the absence of DNA. The CDR3 has 15 amino acids. Germline assignment: CDR1 SGHDT and CDR2 YYEEEE. CDR3 sequence reads: CASSLVGTNTGELFF.

This sequence joins TRBV12-3 or TRBV12-4 and TRBJ1-1; TCRdb reports TRBD1, a call that lacks DNA to check it against. The length of the CDR3 is 11 residues. The CDR3 region is CASRSTGAAFF.

The chain links TRBV2 to TRBJ2-1; TCRdb's D call of TRBD2 is untestable without DNA. Germline V gene sequence: CDR1 SNHLY, CDR2 FYNNEI. The CDR3 is made up of 15 amino acids. The CDR3 sequence: CASSSEAGGYNEQFF.

The V gene is TRBV5-1, the J gene TRBJ2-5; TCRdb's assignment of TRBD2 cannot be checked, as there is no DNA. The CDR3 length is 18 residues. The V gene's germline CDR1 is SGHRS and CDR2 YFSETQ. The CDR3 is CASSLAGRGRPTGETQYF.

The chain is built from TRBV5-1 and TRBJ1-1. CDR1 and CDR2 (germline): SGHRS, YFSETQ. The CDR3 has 14 amino acids. The CDR3: CASNPDSLNTEAFF.

V is TRBV29-1 and J is TRBJ1-2; TCRdb lists TRBD1, though no DNA is available to test this call. Germline-derived CDR1 and CDR2 are SQVTM and ANQGSEA. The length of the CDR3 is 14 residues. This CDR3 is CSVEEVRPGGGYTF. Full variable domain (rest looked up from reference TRBV29-1 and TRBJ1-2): SAVISQKPSRDICQRGTSLTIQCQVDSQVTMMFWYRQQPGQSLTLIATANQGSEATYESGFVIDKFPISRPNLTFSTLTVSNMSPEDSSIYLCSVEEVRPGGGYTFGSGTRLTVV.

The chain joins TRBV19 to TRBJ1-1. CDR3 size: 14 residues. Germline V gene sequence: CDR1 LNHDA, CDR2 SQIVND (reference sequence). The CDR3 is CASSMWQMNTEAFF.